This TCR beta chain was sequenced during a study of cytomegalovirus exposure and HLA in healthy donors. Whole-study context: HLA-typed donors contributed 80 million or so unique TCRs, which were held in an early data release. Whole-study findings and limits: In a later analysis, an Asian-associated ancestry cluster reportedly showed fewer N-insertions than the approximately 660-donor mean. Reportedly, cytomegalovirus status was diagnosed with high sensitivity and specificity.

Of note for this clone: As yet, its antigen is unknown.

The PCR contained 60 Vbeta and 13 Jbeta primers. The method was immunoSEQ multiplex PCR; TCRdb's version includes in-frame clones alone and lacks a portion of them. This sample has about 220,000 clones, with about 80% found just once. The CDR3 extends over 15 amino acids. Germline V gene sequence: CDR1 SEHNR, CDR2 FQNEAQ (reference sequence). V was cut by 1 base and J by 0 bases, with 9 bases left in between. This TCR was sampled from a woman aged 35 to 49 in good health and CMV-seropositive. This chain joins TRBV7-9 and TRBJ1-1; D may be TRBD1 (6 bases). The material sequenced was PBMCs. In DNA, the CDR3 is TGTGCCAGCAGCTTAGAGGGGGGGATGAACACTGAAGCTTTCTTT. Amino acids: CASSLEGGMNTEAFF.